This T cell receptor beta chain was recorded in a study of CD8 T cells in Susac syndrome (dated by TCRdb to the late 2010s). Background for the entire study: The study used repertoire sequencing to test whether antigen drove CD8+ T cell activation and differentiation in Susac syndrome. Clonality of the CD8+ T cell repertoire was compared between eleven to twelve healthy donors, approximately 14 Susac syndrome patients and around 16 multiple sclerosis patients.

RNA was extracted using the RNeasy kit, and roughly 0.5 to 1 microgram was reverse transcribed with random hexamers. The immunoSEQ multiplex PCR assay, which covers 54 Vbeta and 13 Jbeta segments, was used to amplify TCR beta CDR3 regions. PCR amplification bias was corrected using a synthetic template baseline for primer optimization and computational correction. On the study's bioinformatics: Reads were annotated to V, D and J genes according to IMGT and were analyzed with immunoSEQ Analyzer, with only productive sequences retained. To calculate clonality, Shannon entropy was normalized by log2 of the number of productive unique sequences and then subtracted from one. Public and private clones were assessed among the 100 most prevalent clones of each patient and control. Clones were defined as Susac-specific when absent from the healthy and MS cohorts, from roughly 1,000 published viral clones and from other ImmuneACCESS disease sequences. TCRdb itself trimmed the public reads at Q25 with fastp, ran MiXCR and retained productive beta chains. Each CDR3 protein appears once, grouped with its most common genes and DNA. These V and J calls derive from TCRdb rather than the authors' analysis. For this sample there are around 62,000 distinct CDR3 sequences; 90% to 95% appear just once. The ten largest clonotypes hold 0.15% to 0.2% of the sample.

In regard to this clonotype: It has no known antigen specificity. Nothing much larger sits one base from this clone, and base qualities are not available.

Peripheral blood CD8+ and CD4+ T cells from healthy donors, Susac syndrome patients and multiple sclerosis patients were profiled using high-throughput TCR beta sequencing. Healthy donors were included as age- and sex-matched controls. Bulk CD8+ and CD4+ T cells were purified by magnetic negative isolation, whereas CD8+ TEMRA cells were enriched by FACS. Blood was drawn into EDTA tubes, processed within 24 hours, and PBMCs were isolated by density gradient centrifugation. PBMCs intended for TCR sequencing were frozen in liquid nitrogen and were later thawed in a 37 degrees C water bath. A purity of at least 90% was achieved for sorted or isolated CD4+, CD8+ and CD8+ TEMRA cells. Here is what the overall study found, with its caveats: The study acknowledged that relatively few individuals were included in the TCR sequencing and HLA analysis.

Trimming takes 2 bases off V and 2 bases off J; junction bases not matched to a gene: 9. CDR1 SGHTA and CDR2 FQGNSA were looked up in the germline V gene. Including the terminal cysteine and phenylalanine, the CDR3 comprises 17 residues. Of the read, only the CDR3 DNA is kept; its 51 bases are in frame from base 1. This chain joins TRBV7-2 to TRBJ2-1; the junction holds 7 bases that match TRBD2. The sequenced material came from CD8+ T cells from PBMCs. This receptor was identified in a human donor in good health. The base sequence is TGTGCCAGCAGCTTAAATTCTCCGGGACTAACCTACAATGAGCAGTTCTTC. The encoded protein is CASSLNSPGLTYNEQFF.